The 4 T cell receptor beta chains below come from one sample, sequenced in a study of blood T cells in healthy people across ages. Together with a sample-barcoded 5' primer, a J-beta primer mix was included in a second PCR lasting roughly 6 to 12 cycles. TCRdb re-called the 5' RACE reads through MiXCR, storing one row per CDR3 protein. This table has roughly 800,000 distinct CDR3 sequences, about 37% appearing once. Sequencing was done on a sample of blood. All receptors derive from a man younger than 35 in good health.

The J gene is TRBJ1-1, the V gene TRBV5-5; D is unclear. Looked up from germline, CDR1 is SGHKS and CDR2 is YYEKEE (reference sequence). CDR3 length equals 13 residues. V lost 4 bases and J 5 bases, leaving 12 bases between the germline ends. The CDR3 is CASSPGILTEAFF. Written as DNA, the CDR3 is TGTGCCAGCAGCCCGGGAATCCTGACTGAAGCTTTCTTT.

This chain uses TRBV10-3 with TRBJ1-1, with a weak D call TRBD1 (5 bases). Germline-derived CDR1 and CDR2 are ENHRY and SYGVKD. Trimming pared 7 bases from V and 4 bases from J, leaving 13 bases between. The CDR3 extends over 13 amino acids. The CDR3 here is CAIMGPQGTEAFF. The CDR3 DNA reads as TGTGCCATCATGGGACCCCAGGGCACTGAAGCTTTCTTT.

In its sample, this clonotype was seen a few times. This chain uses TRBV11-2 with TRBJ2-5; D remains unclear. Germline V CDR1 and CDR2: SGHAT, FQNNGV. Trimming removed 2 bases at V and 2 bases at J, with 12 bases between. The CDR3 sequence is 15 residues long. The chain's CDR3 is CASSLNRGVQETQYF. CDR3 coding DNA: TGTGCCAGCAGCTTAAATCGAGGAGTTCAAGAGACCCAGTACTTC.

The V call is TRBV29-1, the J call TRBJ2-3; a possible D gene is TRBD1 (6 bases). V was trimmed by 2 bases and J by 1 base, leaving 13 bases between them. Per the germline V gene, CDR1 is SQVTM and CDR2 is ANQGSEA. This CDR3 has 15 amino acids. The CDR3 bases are TGCAGCGTTGAACTGGGGGCGCGATGCACAGATACGCAGTATTTT. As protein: CSVELGARCTDTQYF.